One and the same sample provided the 22 T cell receptor beta chains below, sequenced in a study of T cell responses to AZD1222 COVID-19 vaccine. Repertoires were generated with immunoSEQ multiplex PCR, while TCRdb's copy carries only in-frame clones and drops some. The table lists over 150,000 clones, roughly nine tenths of them singletons. Sequenced material: peripheral blood, taken on day 0 of AZD1222 vaccination. The receptors stem from an adult in good health.

The CDR3 DNA reads as TGTGCCACCAGTAATAACCGGGGCCATGGGAATGAGCAGTTCTTC. Protein product: CATSNNRGHGNEQFF. The chain recombines TRBV15 with TRBJ2-1, with D perhaps being TRBD1 or TRBD2 (5 bases each). The germline gives CDR1 LNHNV, CDR2 YYDKDF (reference sequence). The CDR3 covers 15 residues. V dropped 6 bases and J dropped 7 bases, with 19 bases sitting between them.

The chain couples TRBV9 to TRBJ2-1; tentatively, D is TRBD2 (6 bases). Trimming left V 6 bases short and J 0 bases short, with 10 bases between. Per germline, CDR1 SGDLS and CDR2 YYNGEE. The CDR3 consists of 14 residues. CDR3 DNA: TGTGCCAGCAACCGGGGGATCTCCTACAATGAGCAGTTCTTC. Its translation: CASNRGISYNEQFF.

The sample holds a few counts of this clone. This chain joins TRBV20-1 and TRBJ1-1; 10 bases agree with TRBD1. This CDR3 comprises 14 residues. CDR1 is DFQATT, CDR2 SNEGSKA, per germline (reference sequence). V shed 3 bases and J 10 bases; nucleotides not matched to a gene: 11. CDR3 sequence (DNA): TGCAGTGCTAGTGATCCGGGACAGGGGCTGGGAGCTTTCTTT. Translation gives CSASDPGQGLGAFF.

This chain uses TRBV5-1 with TRBJ2-7; 9 nucleotides match TRBD1. Trimming at V came to 4 bases and at J to 2 bases, leaving 4 bases not matched to a gene. Germline CDR1 SGHRS, CDR2 YFSETQ. The CDR3 loop spans 14 amino acids. CDR3 residues: CASSGGTGPYEQYF. CDR3 sequence (DNA): TGCGCCAGCAGCGGGGGGACAGGGCCCTACGAGCAGTACTTC.

DNA of the CDR3: TGTGCCAGCAGTGAACAGAGACCCGGATGGCAGCCCCAGCATTTT. Residues: CASSEQRPGWQPQHF. The gene calls are TRBV6-1 and TRBJ1-5; D gene unclear. Per the germline V gene, CDR1 is MNHNS and CDR2 is SASEGT. V was trimmed by 2 bases and J by 7 bases, leaving 15 bases between them. CDR3 size: 15 residues.

The V gene is TRBV5-1, the J gene TRBJ2-5; TRBD2 matches at 8 bases. The germline CDR1 and CDR2 sequences are SGHRS and YFSETQ. After removal of 5 bases from V and 2 bases from J, the junction contained 5 bases not matched to a gene. The CDR3 has 14 residues. This CDR3 reads CASRGVAGQETQYF. In DNA, the CDR3 is TGCGCCAGCAGAGGGGTAGCGGGGCAAGAGACCCAGTACTTC.

The V call is TRBV19, the J call TRBJ2-1; D possibly uses TRBD1 or TRBD2 (5 bases each). Trimming took off 3 bases at V and 10 bases at J, with 7 bases between the two ends. The CDR3 loop spans 11 amino acids. CDR1 and CDR2 from the germline V gene are LNHDA and SQIVND (reference sequence). CDR3 nucleotide sequence: TGTGCCAGTAGTATCTGGGACGAGCAGTTCTTC. Its protein is CASSIWDEQFF.

The chain uses TRBV15 and TRBJ2-1; 12 nucleotides align to TRBD1. Trimming removed 1 base from V and 4 bases from J; junction bases left unmatched: 5. Germline V gene data show CDR1 as LNHNV and CDR2 as YYDKDF (reference sequence). The CDR3 totals 17 residues. The CDR3 nucleotides are TGTGCCACCAGCAGAGTACCGGGACAGGGGGCTTACAATGAGCAGTTCTTC. Its translation: CATSRVPGQGAYNEQFF.

The chain has TRBV7-9 and TRBJ2-3, with D perhaps assigned TRBD1 or TRBD2 (6 bases each). In germline, CDR1 is SEHNR, CDR2 FQNEAQ (reference sequence). The length of the CDR3 is 14 residues. Trimming pared 5 bases from V and 4 bases from J, leaving 13 bases between. CDR3 sequence: CASSVGRGPDTQYF. The CDR3, as DNA: TGTGCCAGCAGCGTAGGCCGGGGGCCAGATACGCAGTATTTT.

This sequence joins TRBV29-1 and TRBJ2-3; D tentatively fits TRBD1 or TRBD2 (6 bases each). V shed 3 bases and J shed 4 bases, with 8 bases lying between them. Germline CDR1 SQVTM, CDR2 ANQGSEA. There are 12 residues in the CDR3. In DNA, the CDR3 is TGCAGCGTTGAGGAGGGGGCAGATACGCAGTATTTT. It translates to CSVEEGADTQYF.

This sequence joins TRBV18 and TRBJ1-2, with a tentative D call TRBD1 (6 bases). Germline CDR1 reads KGHSH; CDR2 reads LQKENI. The CDR3 covers 13 residues. V gave up 3 bases and J gave up 8 bases, with 13 bases separating them. CDR3 amino acids: CASSPQGWGGYTF. In DNA form, the CDR3 reads TGTGCCAGCTCACCCCAGGGGTGGGGCGGCTACACCTTC.

The rearrangement uses TRBV7-2 and TRBJ2-1, with 9 bases aligning to TRBD2. This CDR3 spans 15 amino acids. Germline V lookup: CDR1 SGHTA, CDR2 FQGNSA. Trimming took 5 bases from V and 4 from J; bases not matched to a gene: 6. CDR3 sequence reads: CASSPTSGSYNEQFF. The CDR3 DNA follows: TGTGCCAGCAGCCCGACTAGCGGTTCTTACAATGAGCAGTTCTTC.

V and J are TRBV9 and TRBJ1-4, with 8 bases fitting TRBD1. This CDR3 comprises 15 residues. V shed 4 bases, J shed 5 bases, and the junction held 7 bases outside the gene matches. Germline-derived CDR1 and CDR2 are SGDLS and YYNGEE. DNA for the CDR3: TGTGCCAGCAGCCCTGCAGGGGGCCCCAATGAAAAACTGTTTTTT. Translation: CASSPAGGPNEKLFF.

V is TRBV10-3 and J is TRBJ1-2; 12 nucleotides line up with TRBD1. Germline CDR1 and CDR2: ENHRY and SYGVKD. This CDR3 has 14 residues. Germline trimming cut 5 bases from V and 6 bases from J; bases unmatched to any gene: 4. The CDR3 region is CAISPGQGADGYTF. For the CDR3, the DNA is TGTGCCATCAGTCCGGGACAGGGGGCGGATGGCTACACCTTC.

This chain links TRBV7-9 with TRBJ1-1; TRBD1 matches 7 bases. Germline assignment: CDR1 SEHNR and CDR2 FQNEAQ (reference sequence). The CDR3 extends over 15 amino acids. The V segment lost 1 base and the J segment 5 bases; nucleotides outside the gene matches: 7. Written as DNA, the CDR3 is TGTGCCAGCAGCTTAGAGGGGGCGCAGGGTACTGAAGCTTTCTTT. Amino acids: CASSLEGAQGTEAFF. The whole variable domain, remainder taken from reference TRBV7-9 and TRBJ1-1, is DTGVSQNPRHKITKRGQNVTFRCDPISEHNRLYWYRQTLGQGPEFLTYFQNEAQLEKSRLLSDRFSAERPKGSFSTLEIQRTEQGDSAMYLCASSLEGAQGTEAFFGQGTRLTVV.

In regard to this clone: Within the sample, other DNA sequences also encode this same CDR3. The genes are TRBV6-5 and TRBJ2-7, with 10 bases that match TRBD1. Per germline, CDR1 MNHEY and CDR2 SVGAGI. The CDR3 loop spans 15 amino acids. V was clipped by 5 bases and J by 2 bases; unmatched bases: 6. The CDR3 protein is CASSPRQGAAYEQYF. DNA of the CDR3: TGTGCCAGCAGTCCCCGACAGGGGGCAGCCTACGAGCAGTACTTC.

The rearrangement joins TRBV3-1 (or the pseudogene TRBV3-2) to TRBJ2-7; 9 bases agree with TRBD1. The ends lost 2 bases at V and 2 bases at J; junction bases unmatched: 4. Germline CDR1 is LGHDT and CDR2 is YNNKEL (reference sequence). This CDR3 spans 15 amino acids. The CDR3 nucleotides are TGTGCCAGCAGCCAACTCGGACAGGGGACCTACGAGCAGTACTTC. Amino acid sequence: CASSQLGQGTYEQYF.

The rearrangement links TRBV6-5 to TRBJ1-5; TRBD1 might be the D (5 bases). Trimming removed 6 bases from V and 4 bases from J, with 16 bases in between. Looked up from germline, CDR1 is MNHEY and CDR2 is SVGAGI. The CDR3 is 15 amino acids. CDR3 bases: TGTGCCAGCAGGGTTGGGGCAGGAGCTAATCAGCCCCAGCATTTT. The encoded protein is CASRVGAGANQPQHF.

The rearrangement links TRBV9 to TRBJ2-7; 8 bases agree with TRBD1. The germline V gene has CDR1 SGDLS and CDR2 YYNGEE. This CDR3 has 14 amino acids. Losses at the gene ends were 1 base for V and 4 bases for J; bases not matched to a gene: 4. CDR3 nucleotides: TGTGCCAGCAGCGTACACAGGGGGTGTTACGAGCAGTACTTC. Encoded protein: CASSVHRGCYEQYF.

CDR3 sequence: CSAQGSNEKLFF. Written as DNA, the CDR3 is TGCAGCGCGCAGGGTTCTAATGAAAAACTGTTTTTT. V and J are TRBV29-1 and TRBJ1-4, with D possibly being TRBD1 (5 bases). With 7 bases removed from V and 3 bases from J, the gap between germline ends came to 9 bases. The CDR3 has 12 amino acids. Looked up from germline, CDR1 is SQVTM and CDR2 is ANQGSEA.

The rearrangement links TRBV28 to TRBJ2-2; tentative D call: TRBD2 (8 bases). The CDR3 extends over 13 amino acids. The germline CDR1 and CDR2 sequences are MDHEN and SYDVKM. With 10 bases removed from V and 5 bases from J, the gap between germline ends came to 14 bases. Here the CDR3 reads CATREGATGELFF. CDR3 nucleotides: TGTGCCACCCGGGAGGGGGCTACCGGGGAGCTGTTTTTT.

This chain joins TRBV6-2 or TRBV6-3 and TRBJ1-2; D possibly corresponds to TRBD1 (5 bases). Germline values: CDR1 MNHEY, CDR2 SVGEGT. V dropped 0 bases and J dropped 0 bases, with 8 bases sitting between them. The CDR3 sequence is 15 residues long. The CDR3 here is CASSYSDTTNYGYTF. The DNA of the CDR3 is TGTGCCAGCAGTTACTCGGACACAACTAACTATGGCTACACCTTC.